This T cell receptor (beta chain) was captured in a study of blood T cells in healthy people across ages. Germline V CDR1 and CDR2: MGHRA, YSYEKL. V was shortened by 3 bases and J by 7 bases, with 12 bases between the two germline ends. This CDR3 region has 14 residues. Points from the study as a whole: TCR beta diversity correlated strongly with naive T cell percentage.

With regard to this clonotype: Antigen specificity is unknown.

Together with a sample-barcoded 5' primer, a J-beta primer mix was included in a second PCR lasting about 7 to 12 cycles. Each cDNA molecule was tagged by a template-switch adaptor with 12 random nucleotides. TCRdb redid the calling of the 5' RACE reads with MiXCR, one entry per CDR3 protein. The sample records about 1.6 million distinct CDR3 sequences, around 35% being singletons. This sequence originates from a woman aged 25-40 years in good health. The sequenced sample was blood. The genes are TRBV4-1 and TRBJ2-2; no reliable D call. CDR3: CASSHTAKSGELFF. In nucleotides, the CDR3 is TGCGCCAGCAGCCACACTGCGAAAAGCGGGGAGCTGTTTTTT.